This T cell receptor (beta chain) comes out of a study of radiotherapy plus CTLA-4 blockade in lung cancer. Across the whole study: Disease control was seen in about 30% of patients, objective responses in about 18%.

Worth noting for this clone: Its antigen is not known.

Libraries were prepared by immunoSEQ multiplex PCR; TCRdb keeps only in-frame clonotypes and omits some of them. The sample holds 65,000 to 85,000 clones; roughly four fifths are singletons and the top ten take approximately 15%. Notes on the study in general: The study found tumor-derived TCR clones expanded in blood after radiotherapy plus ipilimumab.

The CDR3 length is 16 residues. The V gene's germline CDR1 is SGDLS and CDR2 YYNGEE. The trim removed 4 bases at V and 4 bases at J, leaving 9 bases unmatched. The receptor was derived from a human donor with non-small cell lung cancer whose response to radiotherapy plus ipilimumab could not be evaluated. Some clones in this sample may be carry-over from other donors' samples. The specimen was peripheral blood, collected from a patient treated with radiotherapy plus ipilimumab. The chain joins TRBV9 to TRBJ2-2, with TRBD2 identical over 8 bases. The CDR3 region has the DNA TGTGCCAGCAGCCCTGGGCGAGCGGGGGCCACCGGGGAGCTGTTTTTT. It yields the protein CASSPGRAGATGELFF.